These 30 T cell receptor beta chains were sequenced from one sample in a study of blood T cell repertoires in COVID-19. Clones were sequenced by immunoSEQ multiplex PCR, and TCRdb holds only the in-frame ones, with some missing. Among around 180,000 clones listed, approximately 85% were seen once. The sample consisted of peripheral blood. The receptors were gathered from a human donor with active or convalescent COVID-19. The donor label of this sample is uncertain.

The chain employs TRBV5-5 and TRBJ2-7, with 7 bases lining up with TRBD1. V lost 4 bases and J lost 5; bases outside the gene matches: 9. Germline assignment: CDR1 SGHKS and CDR2 YYEKEE (reference sequence). This CDR3 comprises 14 residues. DNA of the CDR3: TGTGCCAGCAGCCAAACACAGGGGAACCACGAGCAGTACTTC. Its translation is CASSQTQGNHEQYF.

This clone showed up just once. The rearrangement uses TRBV29-1 and TRBJ2-4; D remains unclear. V was pared by 1 base and J by 1 base, with 5 bases between. CDR1 and CDR2 from the germline V gene are SQVTM and ANQGSEA. This CDR3 is 13 amino acids long. CDR3 sequence (DNA): TGCAGCGTTGAAGGGCTCGCCAAAAACATTCAGTACTTC. It specifies CSVEGLAKNIQYF. The full variable domain, completed using reference TRBV29-1 and TRBJ2-4, is SAVISQKPSRDICQRGTSLTIQCQVDSQVTMMFWYRQQPGQSLTLIATANQGSEATYESGFVIDKFPISRPNLTFSTLTVSNMSPEDSSIYLCSVEGLAKNIQYFGAGTRLSVL.

This sequence joins TRBV24-1 and TRBJ2-2; 9 nucleotides line up with TRBD2. Trimming took 3 bases from V and 4 from J; bases not matched to a gene: 17. Germline assignment: CDR1 KGHDR and CDR2 SFDVKD. CDR3 length: 20 amino acids. The CDR3 is CATSDPAGGGRSGSTGELFF. The CDR3 region has the DNA TGTGCCACCAGTGATCCGGCGGGAGGGGGCAGAAGCGGGAGCACCGGGGAGCTGTTTTTT.

This chain links TRBV18 with TRBJ2-5; D is unclear. The CDR3 is 11 amino acids. Trimming left V 5 bases short and J 5 bases short, with 6 bases between. Germline values: CDR1 KGHSH, CDR2 LQKENI. The CDR3, as DNA: TGTGCCAGCTCAACGAGGGAGACCCAGTACTTC. Protein: CASSTRETQYF.

The sample holds a few counts of this clone. The V call is TRBV10-2, the J call TRBJ1-2; a possible D gene is TRBD1 (5 bases). The CDR3 totals 15 residues. Trimming pared 4 bases from V and 3 bases from J, leaving 15 bases between. CDR1 and CDR2 from the germline V gene are WSHSY and SAAADI. CDR3 protein: CASSAGGRADYGYTF. In DNA form, the CDR3 reads TGCGCCAGCAGTGCCGGTGGCAGGGCGGACTATGGCTACACCTTC.

The genes are TRBV10-3 and TRBJ1-6; D unclear. Trimming took off 6 bases at V and 5 bases at J, with 11 bases between the two ends. Germline V gene sequence: CDR1 ENHRY, CDR2 SYGVKD. This CDR3 spans 14 amino acids. The CDR3 bases are TGTGCCATCAGCCCACCGGGAGATAATTCACCCCTCCACTTT. Translating it yields CAISPPGDNSPLHF.

This chain joins TRBV9 and TRBJ2-1; possibly TRBD2 for D (5 bases). This CDR3 spans 15 amino acids. The V and J ends lost 3 bases and 0 bases respectively, with 10 bases between them. Per the germline V gene, CDR1 is SGDLS and CDR2 is YYNGEE. The CDR3 region has the DNA TGTGCCAGCAGCGGGACTTTGAGCTCCTACAATGAGCAGTTCTTC. It yields the protein CASSGTLSSYNEQFF.

V is TRBV7-2 and J is TRBJ2-5, with D perhaps TRBD2 (6 bases). The CDR3 contains 18 residues. V was trimmed by 1 base and J by 2 bases, leaving 20 bases between them. In germline, CDR1 is SGHTA, CDR2 FQGNSA. CDR3 in DNA: TGTGCCAGCAGCTTAGTTTTGGGTTTCGGCGGGGTTCAAGAGACCCAGTACTTC. It encodes CASSLVLGFGGVQETQYF.

The genes are TRBV28 and TRBJ2-3; no clear D. The CDR3 contains 13 residues. Germline CDR1 MDHEN, CDR2 SYDVKM. Trimming stripped 2 bases from V and 2 bases from J, with 5 bases between. Written as DNA, the CDR3 is TGTGCCAGCAGTTTAGGCAACACAGATACGCAGTATTTT. Amino acid sequence: CASSLGNTDTQYF.

The chain employs TRBV5-1 and TRBJ2-2, with 8 nucleotides matching TRBD1. The germline V gene has CDR1 SGHRS and CDR2 YFSETQ. The junction had 10 bases not matched to a gene; V was cut back by 4 bases and J by 2 bases. The CDR3 sequence is 17 residues long. CDR3 bases: TGCGCCAGCAGCGGAGCTACAGGGGGATCTAACACCGGGGAGCTGTTTTTT. Residues: CASSGATGGSNTGELFF.

The V gene is TRBV6-2 or TRBV6-3, the J gene TRBJ2-7, with D maybe TRBD1 (5 bases). Germline-derived CDR1 and CDR2 are MNHEY and SVGEGT. V lost 5 bases and J lost 6, with 20 bases in between. CDR3 length: 15 amino acids. The chain's CDR3 is CASSQPRQGGVEQYF. CDR3 bases: TGTGCCAGCAGTCAACCACGGCAGGGTGGGGTCGAGCAGTACTTC.

The gene calls are TRBV5-1 and TRBJ2-1; 11 nucleotides align to TRBD2. With 2 bases clipped from V and 7 bases from J, the junction kept 17 bases outside the gene matches. Germline V gene sequence: CDR1 SGHRS, CDR2 YFSETQ. The CDR3 sequence is 19 residues long. CDR3 nucleotide sequence: TGCGCCAGCAGCTTACAGGGGGCTGCACTAGCGGGAGTAAGGAATGAGCAGTTCTTC. Its protein is CASSLQGAALAGVRNEQFF. Looking up the rest from reference TRBV5-1 and TRBJ2-1 gives the full variable domain: KAGVTQTPRYLIKTRGQQVTLSCSPISGHRSVSWYQQTPGQGLQFLFEYFSETQRNKGNFPGRFSGRQFSNSRSEMNVSTLELGDSALYLCASSLQGAALAGVRNEQFFGPGTRLTVL.

The chain has TRBV4-2 and TRBJ2-3; 8 positions agree with TRBD2. J was trimmed by 3 bases and V by 3 bases; bases with no gene match: 8. This CDR3 is 16 amino acids long. The germline V gene encodes CDR1 LGHNA and CDR2 YNFKEQ. DNA for the CDR3: TGTGCCAGCAGCCAGGAATTAGCGGGAAGAACAGATACGCAGTATTTT. It is translated as CASSQELAGRTDTQYF.

This chain connects TRBV6-2 or TRBV6-3 to TRBJ1-1, with D possibly being TRBD1 (6 bases). From germline, CDR1 is MNHEY and CDR2 SVGEGT. Trimming removed 2 bases at V and 5 bases at J, with 15 bases between. The CDR3 has 15 amino acids. In DNA form, the CDR3 reads TGTGCCAGCAGTTACGGAGAACAGGGTTGGACTGAAGCTTTCTTT. It translates to CASSYGEQGWTEAFF.

The V and J genes are TRBV24-1 and TRBJ1-5, with 7 bases fitting TRBD1. CDR3 length: 15 residues. CDR1 is KGHDR and CDR2 is SFDVKD in the germline V gene. V was pared by 5 bases and J by 1 base, with 4 bases of the junction left unmatched. For the CDR3, the DNA is TGTGCCACCAGTGGACAGGGTGTGAGCAATCAGCCCCAGCATTTT. Its protein is CATSGQGVSNQPQHF.

This rearrangement joins TRBV3-1 (or the pseudogene TRBV3-2) to TRBJ2-6; D unresolved. The length of the CDR3 is 18 residues. Between the trimmed V and J ends, which lost 4 bases and 1 base, there was a span of 17 bases. Germline CDR1 reads LGHDT; CDR2 reads YNNKEL (reference sequence). This chain's CDR3 is CASSLATQKVSGANVLTF. The CDR3, as DNA: TGTGCCAGCAGCCTTGCCACACAGAAAGTATCTGGGGCCAACGTCCTGACTTTC.

The rearrangement joins TRBV3-1 (or the pseudogene TRBV3-2) to TRBJ2-5, with D tentatively TRBD1 (5 bases). Germline V lookup: CDR1 LGHDT, CDR2 YNNKEL (reference sequence). The CDR3 consists of 16 residues. The V and J ends lost 0 bases and 4 bases respectively, with 15 bases between them. CDR3 in DNA: TGTGCCAGCAGCCAAGACCTGGGGCAGGACCTAGAGACCCAGTACTTC. It yields the protein CASSQDLGQDLETQYF.

The rearrangement joins TRBV7-3 to TRBJ2-2; D is possibly TRBD2 (6 bases). The CDR3 contains 14 residues. V was shortened by 2 bases and J by 7 bases, with 11 bases between the two germline ends. From germline, CDR1 is SGHTA and CDR2 FQGTGA. CDR3 nucleotide sequence: TGTGCCAGCAGCTTAGGGGAGGCTGGCGGGGAGCTGTTTTTT. Its translation is CASSLGEAGGELFF. Full variable domain (outside the CDR3, taken from reference TRBV7-3 and TRBJ2-2): GAGVSQTPSNKVTEKGKYVELRCDPISGHTALYWYRQSLGQGPEFLIYFQGTGAADDSGLPNDRFFAVRPEGSVSTLKIQRTERGDSAVYLCASSLGEAGGELFFGEGSRLTVL.

The V and J genes are TRBV2 and TRBJ1-1; weak D call: TRBD1 (5 bases). V lost 6 bases and J 7 bases, leaving 12 bases between the germline ends. This CDR3 has 12 residues. Germline CDR1 SNHLY, CDR2 FYNNEI. The CDR3 DNA sequence: TGTGCCAGCAGAGTTGGTCAGGGTGAAGCTTTCTTT. It specifies CASRVGQGEAFF.

The gene calls are TRBV6-2 or TRBV6-3 and TRBJ2-5; perhaps TRBD1 as D (6 bases). The CDR3 sequence is 14 residues long. V shed 5 bases and J shed 5 bases, with 15 bases lying between them. Germline assignment: CDR1 MNHEY and CDR2 SVGEGT. CDR3 in DNA: TGTGCCAGCAGTCACCACAGGGTTGGGGAGACCCAGTACTTC. It specifies CASSHHRVGETQYF.

CDR3 loop: CASGRFADGRSSYEQYF. CDR3 DNA: TGTGCCAGCGGACGCTTCGCGGACGGGAGGAGCTCCTACGAGCAGTACTTC. The J gene is TRBJ2-7, the V gene TRBV27, with 7 bases identical to TRBD2. The J segment lost 0 bases and the V segment lost 8 bases, leaving 16 bases of the junction unmatched. The CDR3 is 17 amino acids. The germline gives CDR1 MNHEY, CDR2 SMNVEV (reference sequence).

The chain couples TRBV7-3 to TRBJ2-5, with a tentative D call TRBD2 (5 bases). V was trimmed by 5 bases and J by 3 bases, leaving 10 bases between them. Germline loops: CDR1 SGHTA, CDR2 FQGTGA. The CDR3 extends over 13 amino acids. The CDR3 coding sequence is TGTGCCAGCAGCCACACTAGGGAAGAGACCCAGTACTTC. Its translation is CASSHTREETQYF. Full variable domain (missing parts from reference TRBV7-3 and TRBJ2-5): GAGVSQTPSNKVTEKGKYVELRCDPISGHTALYWYRQSLGQGPEFLIYFQGTGAADDSGLPNDRFFAVRPEGSVSTLKIQRTERGDSAVYLCASSHTREETQYFGPGTRLLVL.

V is TRBV5-1 and J is TRBJ2-7; the D gene is possibly TRBD1 (5 bases). V was cut by 5 bases and J by 6 bases, with 21 bases left in between. The CDR3 runs 15 residues. Per the germline V gene, CDR1 is SGHRS and CDR2 is YFSETQ. CDR3 amino acids: CASSLMTGANSEQYF. CDR3 coding DNA: TGCGCCAGCAGTCTGATGACTGGGGCTAACTCCGAGCAGTACTTC.

This chain joins TRBV11-3 and TRBJ2-4, with D hard to call. Trimming left V 5 bases short and J 0 bases short, with 11 bases between. The CDR3 is made up of 15 amino acids. Germline V CDR1 and CDR2: SGHNT, YENEEA. Here the CDR3 reads CASSPKGGAKNIQYF. The CDR3 DNA is TGTGCCAGCAGCCCGAAAGGCGGAGCCAAAAACATTCAGTACTTC.

V is TRBV29-1 and J is TRBJ2-7; weak D call: TRBD2 (6 bases). The CDR3 runs 16 residues. Germline V lookup: CDR1 SQVTM, CDR2 ANQGSEA. Between the trimmed V and J ends, which lost 0 bases and 1 base, there was a span of 16 bases. CDR3 in DNA: TGCAGCGTTGAAGAGTTCATGGCCCGGGGGTCCTACGAGCAGTACTTC. Protein sequence: CSVEEFMARGSYEQYF.

This chain links TRBV5-4 with TRBJ2-1; a weak D match, TRBD2 (5 bases). This CDR3 comprises 15 residues. Germline CDR1 reads SGHNT; CDR2 reads YYREEE (reference sequence). Trimming removed 0 bases from V and 7 bases from J, with 14 bases in between. This CDR3 reads CASSLDPSRRNEQFF. The DNA of the CDR3 is TGTGCCAGCAGCTTGGACCCTAGCAGGCGGAATGAGCAGTTCTTC.

The chain joins TRBV5-5 to TRBJ1-1; 7 nucleotides agree with TRBD1. The CDR3 runs 14 residues. V was clipped by 2 bases and J by 4 bases; unmatched bases: 5. Germline loops: CDR1 SGHKS, CDR2 YYEKEE (reference sequence). DNA for the CDR3: TGTGCCAGCAGCTTCTTCTGGGACAGCACTGAAGCTTTCTTT. Translation: CASSFFWDSTEAFF.

The chain couples TRBV4-2 to TRBJ2-1, with TRBD1 identical over 7 bases. The CDR3 has 15 residues. With V trimmed by 8 bases and J by 7 bases, 14 bases remained unmatched. The germline V gene has CDR1 LGHNA and CDR2 YNFKEQ. The CDR3 reads CASGMVQGRRNEQFF. The CDR3 DNA reads as TGTGCCAGCGGAATGGTACAGGGGCGACGGAATGAGCAGTTCTTC.

This clone was counted ten times or more. The chain combines TRBV11-2 with TRBJ2-5; D gene unclear. Germline CDR1 reads SGHAT; CDR2 reads FQNNGV. The CDR3 covers 12 residues. The V end was cut by 1 base, the J end by 6 bases, with 6 bases between. This CDR3 is CASSLVSQTQYF. Written as DNA, the CDR3 is TGTGCCAGCAGCTTAGTAAGCCAGACCCAGTACTTC.

This clone was seen once. This chain joins TRBV11-2 and TRBJ1-2, with TRBD1 matching 11 bases. Germline V gives CDR1 SGHAT, CDR2 FQNNGV. This CDR3 contains 14 residues. With V trimmed by 5 bases and J by 8 bases, 7 bases remained unmatched. CDR3 DNA: TGTGCCAGCAGCGGGGACAGGGGGTTAGGGGGCTACACCTTC. Translated, it gives CASSGDRGLGGYTF. The full variable domain, its missing parts supplied by reference TRBV11-2 and TRBJ1-2, is EAGVAQSPRYKIIEKRQSVAFWCNPISGHATLYWYQQILGQGPKLLIQFQNNGVVDDSQLPKDRFSAERLKGVDSTLKIQPAKLEDSAVYLCASSGDRGLGGYTFGSGTRLTVV.